One and the same sample provided the 10 T cell receptor beta chains below, sequenced in a study of shared clonotypes between healthy human individuals. Repertoires were generated with immunoSEQ multiplex PCR, while TCRdb's copy carries only in-frame clones and drops some. Of more than 2,000,000 clones listed, approximately 94% are singletons. Sequencing used naive CD4+ T cells sorted from blood. The subset was: CD45RA+ positively selected. The receptors originated from a man aged 18 to 29 in good health.

The rearrangement joins TRBV11-2 to TRBJ2-4; perhaps D is TRBD1 or TRBD2 (6 bases each). Trimming removed 10 bases at V and 3 bases at J, with 22 bases between. From germline, CDR1 is SGHAT and CDR2 FQNNGV. This CDR3 is 16 amino acids long. The CDR3 here is CATSKEGGQGKNIQYF. In DNA form, the CDR3 reads TGTGCCACCTCCAAAGAAGGGGGGCAAGGCAAAAACATTCAGTACTTC. The full variable domain, in which reference TRBV11-2 and TRBJ2-4 provide the parts outside the CDR3, is EAGVAQSPRYKIIEKRQSVAFWCNPISGHATLYWYQQILGQGPKLLIQFQNNGVVDDSQLPKDRFSAERLKGVDSTLKIQPAKLEDSAVYLCATSKEGGQGKNIQYFGAGTRLSVL.

This clone was counted a single time. V usage is TRBV4-1 and J usage is TRBJ2-2, with 15 bases matching TRBD2. In germline, CDR1 is MGHRA, CDR2 YSYEKL. J lost 4 bases, V lost 3 bases, and 12 bases had no gene match. The CDR3 runs to 20 residues. CDR3 sequence reads: CASSQLSSGLAGGGTGELFF. The CDR3 nucleotides read TGCGCCAGCAGCCAGCTCTCCTCGGGACTAGCGGGAGGAGGCACCGGGGAGCTGTTTTTT.

The rearrangement links TRBV30 to TRBJ2-5; D perhaps matches TRBD1 (6 bases). The J call may be wrong; the DNA end is better matched by TRBJ2-7. Looked up from germline, CDR1 is GTSNPN and CDR2 is SVGIG (reference sequence). CDR3 length: 13 amino acids. The CDR3 bases are TGTGCCTGGAACCCCCGACAGGCCAACGAGCAGTACTTC. As protein: CAWNPRQANEQYF.

The chain joins TRBV5-6 to TRBJ2-1, with D possibly matching TRBD1 (6 bases). V lost 2 bases and J 6 bases, leaving 12 bases between the germline ends. The CDR3 has 14 amino acids. CDR1 SGHDT and CDR2 YYEEEE come from the germline V gene. The CDR3 loop reads CASSFRRTANEQFF. DNA for the CDR3: TGTGCCAGCAGCTTCCGTCGGACAGCCAATGAGCAGTTCTTC.

The CDR3 DNA reads TGCGCCAGCAGCTCCCCCCCGGGAGTCCCCTACAATGAGCAGTTCTTC. It yields the protein CASSSPPGVPYNEQFF. The chain has TRBV4-1 and TRBJ2-1; possibly TRBD2 for D (6 bases). There are 16 residues in the CDR3. Germline CDR1 MGHRA, CDR2 YSYEKL. Trimming took off 5 bases at V and 2 bases at J, with 16 bases between the two ends.

The gene calls are TRBV9 and TRBJ1-3; D may be TRBD1 (5 bases). CDR1 is SGDLS and CDR2 is YYNGEE in the germline V gene. This CDR3 comprises 15 residues. Trimming stripped 3 bases from V and 2 bases from J, with 12 bases between. CDR3 in DNA: TGTGCCAGCAGCGCCGCTGGGGGGACTGGAAACACCATATATTTT. It yields the protein CASSAAGGTGNTIYF.

This chain links TRBV18 with TRBJ2-3, with D unresolved. V was shortened by 3 bases and J by 6 bases, with 10 bases between the two germline ends. This CDR3 has 13 residues. Germline V CDR1 and CDR2: KGHSH, LQKENI. CDR3 bases: TGTGCCAGCTCACCGACTCCACGGGATACGCAGTATTTT. Protein product: CASSPTPRDTQYF.

V is TRBV28 and J is TRBJ2-1; 7 bases fit TRBD2. Germline V gene sequence: CDR1 MDHEN, CDR2 SYDVKM. The junction had 9 bases not matched to a gene; V was cut back by 2 bases and J by 5 bases. The CDR3 extends over 16 amino acids. The CDR3 sequence: CASSLVGLGTNNEQFF. The CDR3 nucleotides read TGTGCCAGCAGTTTAGTAGGACTAGGGACCAACAATGAGCAGTTCTTC.

This clone has just one count. CDR3 in DNA: TGCGCCAGCAGCTTGGTAGCCAGCCGGGGGGTTACTTATACGCAGTATTTT. Its protein is CASSLVASRGVTYTQYF. The genes are TRBV5-1 and TRBJ2-3, with 7 bases identical to TRBD2. Germline CDR1 and CDR2: SGHRS and YFSETQ. The CDR3 totals 17 residues. J gave up 7 bases and V 0 bases, and 14 bases lay outside the gene matches. The full variable domain, completed using reference TRBV5-1 and TRBJ2-3, is KAGVTQTPRYLIKTRGQQVTLSCSPISGHRSVSWYQQTPGQGLQFLFEYFSETQRNKGNFPGRFSGRQFSNSRSEMNVSTLELGDSALYLCASSLVASRGVTYTQYFGPGTRLTVL.

The chain has TRBV4-1 and TRBJ1-6, with TRBD1 matching 8 bases. The germline V gene encodes CDR1 MGHRA and CDR2 YSYEKL. CDR3 size: 15 residues. With 4 bases clipped from V and 6 bases from J, the junction kept 5 bases outside the gene matches. CDR3 DNA: TGCGCCAGCAGCCGGCCGGACAGGGCTAATTCACCCCTCCACTTT. This sequence encodes CASSRPDRANSPLHF.